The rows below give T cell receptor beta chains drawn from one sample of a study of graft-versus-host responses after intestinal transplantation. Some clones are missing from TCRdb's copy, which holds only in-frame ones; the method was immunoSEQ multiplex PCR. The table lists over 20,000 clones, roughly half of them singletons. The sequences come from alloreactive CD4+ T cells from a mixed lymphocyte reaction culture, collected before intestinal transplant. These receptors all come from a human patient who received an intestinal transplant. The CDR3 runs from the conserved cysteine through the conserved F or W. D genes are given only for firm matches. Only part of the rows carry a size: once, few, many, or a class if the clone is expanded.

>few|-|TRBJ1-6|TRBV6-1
TGTGCCAGCAGTACAGGGTCCGGTAATTCACCCCTCCACTTT
CASSTGSGNSPLHF
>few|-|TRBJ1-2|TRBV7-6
TGTGCCAGCAGCTTAGCCCCCGCGGGGGAAGGCGGCTACACCTTC
CASSLAPAGEGGYTF
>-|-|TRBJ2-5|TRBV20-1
TGCAGTGCTACCCTTAAAGAGACCCAGTACTTC
CSATLKETQYF
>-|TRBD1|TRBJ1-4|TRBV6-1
TGTGCCAGCAGCGGGACAGGTGGTGAAAAACTGTTTTTT
CASSGTGGEKLFF
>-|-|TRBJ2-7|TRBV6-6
TGTGCCAGCAGTTACGGGGGAGGTGAGCAGTACTTC
CASSYGGGEQYF
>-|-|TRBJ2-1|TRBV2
TGTGCCAGCAGTGAAGTGGTAGGGGTAAACAATGAGCAGTTCTTC
CASSEVVGVNNEQFF
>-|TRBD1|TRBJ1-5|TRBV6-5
TGTGCCAGCAGCCCCGACAGGGCTCGTCAGCCCCAGCATTTT
CASSPDRARQPQHF
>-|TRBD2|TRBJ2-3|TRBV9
TGTGCCAGCAGCGTGTTTGCGGGGGGTCCTTGGGGCACAGATACGCAGTATTTT
CASSVFAGGPWGTDTQYF
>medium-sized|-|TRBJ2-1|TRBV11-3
TGTGCCAGCAGCTTAGGTGGGGCAGTAACTCCCTACAATGAGCAGTTCTTC
CASSLGGAVTPYNEQFF
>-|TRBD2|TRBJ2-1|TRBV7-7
TGTGCTAGCAGCCCAGCGTTACTAGCGGGGGCCTACAATGAGCAGTTCTTC
CASSPALLAGAYNEQFF
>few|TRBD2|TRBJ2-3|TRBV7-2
TGTGCCAGCAGCTTAGTAGCGGGGACAGATACGCAGTATTTT
CASSLVAGTDTQYF
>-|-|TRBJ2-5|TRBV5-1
TGCGCCAGCAGCTTGCCTGAACCAGGCGAGACCCAGTACTTC
CASSLPEPGETQYF
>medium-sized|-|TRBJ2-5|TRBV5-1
TGCGCCAGCAGCCCTGGAGGGTTCCGGGAGACCCAGTACTTC
CASSPGGFRETQYF
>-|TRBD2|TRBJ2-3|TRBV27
TGTGCCAGCATGGTCTGGGGAGGGACCTCGTCGGGGGGGCCCCCAGATACGCAGTATTTT
CASMVWGGTSSGGPPDTQYF
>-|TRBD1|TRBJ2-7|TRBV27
TGTGCCAGCAGTCTCGGACAGGGGAGAAGGTACGAGCAGTACTTC
CASSLGQGRRYEQYF
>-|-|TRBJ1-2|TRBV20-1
TGCAGTGTCGTGGGGATCGGAGGCGGCGCCTTC
CSVVGIGGGAF
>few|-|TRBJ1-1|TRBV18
TGTGCCAGCTCACCACGGAGGGGCATGAACACTGAAGCTTTCTTT
CASSPRRGMNTEAFF
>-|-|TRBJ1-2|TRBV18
TGTGCCAGCTCACCCCTTGATGGCTACACCTTC
CASSPLDGYTF
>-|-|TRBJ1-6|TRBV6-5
TGTGCCAGCAGTTCAAGCGCGGGGGACCCCCTCCACTTT
CASSSSAGDPLHF
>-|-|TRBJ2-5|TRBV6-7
TGTGCCAGCACCCTCTCCAACAATGAACAAGAGACCCAGTACTTC
CASTLSNNEQETQYF
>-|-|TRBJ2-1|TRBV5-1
TGCGCCAGCAGCTTGGACGTGAGCTCCTACAATGAGCAGTTCTTC
CASSLDVSSYNEQFF
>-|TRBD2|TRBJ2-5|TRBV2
TGTGCCAGCAGTGCGGGGCTAGCGGGGGCTCGAGAGACCCAGTACTTC
CASSAGLAGARETQYF
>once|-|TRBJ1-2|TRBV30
TGTGCCTGGGGGGCCAGTCCCTATGGCTACACCTTC
CAWGASPYGYTF
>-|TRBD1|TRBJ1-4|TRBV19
TGTGCCAGTAGAGGGGGCGGGGTCTACAATGAAAAACTGTTTTTT
CASRGGGVYNEKLFF
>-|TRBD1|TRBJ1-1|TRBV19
TGTGCCAGTCGGACAGGGTGGACTGAAGCTTTCTTT
CASRTGWTEAFF
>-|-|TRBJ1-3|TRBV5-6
TGTGCCAGCAGCTTTTTCAGAATCCCATCGAACACCATATATTTT
CASSFFRIPSNTIYF
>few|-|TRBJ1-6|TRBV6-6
TGTGCCAGCACCTTAGACAGGCTGAATAATTCACCCCTCCACTTT
CASTLDRLNNSPLHF
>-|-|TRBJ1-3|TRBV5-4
TGTGCCAGCAGCCCTGGGGGGACTGGAAACACCATATATTTT
CASSPGGTGNTIYF
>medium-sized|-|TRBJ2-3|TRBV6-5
TGTGCCAGCAGTTACTCCGGGGTTAGCACAGATACGCAGTATTTT
CASSYSGVSTDTQYF
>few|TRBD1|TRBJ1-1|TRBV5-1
TGCGCCAGCAGCTTGGGTGGCCACAGGGGAGACACTGAAGCTTTCTTT
CASSLGGHRGDTEAFF
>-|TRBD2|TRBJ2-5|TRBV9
TGTGCCAGCAGCGTAGACCTAGCGGGGGGAGAGACCCAGTACTTC
CASSVDLAGGETQYF
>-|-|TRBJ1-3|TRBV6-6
TGTGCCAGCAGTTACTCGAGAACTGGAAACACCATATATTTT
CASSYSRTGNTIYF
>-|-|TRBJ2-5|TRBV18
TGTGCCAGCTCACCAATTCTCGAGACTTGGGAGAACTTC
CASSPILETWENF
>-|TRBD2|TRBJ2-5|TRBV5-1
TGCGCCAGCAGCTTGGAGTTACTAGCGGGGGTGGAGACCCAGTACTTC
CASSLELLAGVETQYF
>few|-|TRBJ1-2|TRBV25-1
TGTGCCAGCATGATGTCCGGGGGGGACTATGGCTACACCTTC
CASMMSGGDYGYTF
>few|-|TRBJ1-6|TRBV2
TGTGCCAGCAGGGGCACGAGCTCCTATAATTCACCCCTCCACTTT
CASRGTSSYNSPLHF
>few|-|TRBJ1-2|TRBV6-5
TGTGCCAGCAGTTACTACGGCAGGGCCTATGGCTACACCTTC
CASSYYGRAYGYTF
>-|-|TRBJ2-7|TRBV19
TGTGCCAGTAGTACCAGGGAATTGGGATACGAGCAGTACTTC
CASSTRELGYEQYF
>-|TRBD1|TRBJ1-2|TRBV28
TGTGCCAGCAACCCCGGGACAGGGAAAGGCTACACCTTC
CASNPGTGKGYTF
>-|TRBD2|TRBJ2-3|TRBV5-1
TGCGCCAGCAGCTTGTTGGCCTCCGGGAGGGCAGATACGCAGTATTTT
CASSLLASGRADTQYF
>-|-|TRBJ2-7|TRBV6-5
TGTGCCAGCAGATCCGACCGAGGTAGCTCCTACGAGCAGTACTTC
CASRSDRGSSYEQYF
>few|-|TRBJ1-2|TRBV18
TGTGCCAGCTCACCAAAAATCCAGGGAACTGAGGGCTACACCTTC
CASSPKIQGTEGYTF
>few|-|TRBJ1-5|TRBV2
TGTGCCAGCAGTCCCGGATGGGGGGGGGCGAGTTATAGCAATCAGCCCCAGCATTTT
CASSPGWGGASYSNQPQHF
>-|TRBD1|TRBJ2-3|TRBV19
TGTGCCAGTAGTATATCCCGACAGGGTTTGCGTTTGAGCACAGATACGCAGTATTTT
CASSISRQGLRLSTDTQYF
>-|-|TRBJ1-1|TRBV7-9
TGTGCCAGCAGCTTAGTTTGGAGAACGACTGAAGCTTTCTTT
CASSLVWRTTEAFF
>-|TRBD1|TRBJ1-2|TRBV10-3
TGTGCCATCAGCTGGACAGGGGACTATGGCTACACCTTC
CAISWTGDYGYTF